This TCR beta chain was sequenced in a study of cytomegalovirus exposure and HLA in healthy donors. Study findings and constraints: By a later analysis, the bulk of CMV-associated TCR beta chains appeared HLA-restricted. Earlier analysis yielded a pattern in which most TCR beta V segments were productive about 90% or about 30% of the time. A later analysis linked around 15,000 TCR beta sequences to HLA alleles at 0.05 false discovery rate. Immune exposure information comprised only CMV serostatus.

With regard to this clone: Its antigen is currently unknown. This specimen includes other DNA sequences encoding the same CDR3.

This CDR3 is built from 14 residues. CDR1 and CDR2 (germline): LNHDA, SQIVND (reference sequence). Trimming at V came to 5 bases and at J to 2 bases, leaving 2 bases not matched to a gene. Both 60 Vbeta primers and 13 Jbeta primers went into the PCR. Clones were sequenced by immunoSEQ multiplex PCR, and TCRdb holds only the in-frame ones, with some missing. The sample lists roughly 180,000 clones; roughly 80% were seen once. The V gene is TRBV19, the J gene TRBJ1-5; 8 positions agree with TRBD1. This sequence was found in a middle-aged woman in good health and CMV-seropositive. Sequenced material: PBMCs. The CDR3 loop is CASSLDRGNQPQHF. The DNA for the CDR3 is TGTGCCAGTAGTTTGGACAGGGGCAATCAGCCCCAGCATTTT.